This TCR beta chain derives from a study of PD-1 blockade in classical Hodgkin lymphoma. Whole-study findings and limits: The repertoire differences lack a defined cause, possibly disease activity or prior therapy. Researchers reported that CD4+ TCR diversity, though not CD8+, rose significantly by C4D1.

Time point noted: cycle 4 day 1 (C4D1), after less than 7 weeks of nivolumab. The patients all showed relapse after autologous stem cell transplantation, while their brentuximab vedotin exposure varied. Between the trimmed V and J ends, which lost 1 base and 1 base, there was a span of 14 bases. CDR1 is MNHNS, CDR2 SASEGT, per germline. This CDR3 has 17 residues. About this clone: Its antigen is undetermined.

This table comes from immunoSEQ multiplex PCR, and its TCRdb copy is limited to in-frame clones, with some not included. The repertoire holds about 25,000 clones, roughly 76% seen once, with just under 30% in the top ten. This clonotype was obtained from a human donor with classical Hodgkin lymphoma. The chain employs TRBV6-1 and TRBJ2-4, with a tentative D call TRBD2 (5 bases). Sequencing was performed on peripheral blood mononuclear cells (PBMCs), taken before the fourth cycle of nivolumab. CDR3 sequence (DNA): TGTGCCAGCAGTGAAGAGATCGGGATGTTTGCCAAAAACATTCAGTACTTC. Its protein is CASSEEIGMFAKNIQYF.